The clone carrying this TCR beta chain was recorded at least ten times. Its antigen is unidentified. Making use of molecular barcodes, quantitative 5'-RACE generated TCR beta libraries. TCRdb redid the calling of the 5' RACE reads with MiXCR, one entry per CDR3 protein. This table has about 210,000 distinct CDR3 sequences, 6% to 8.5% appearing once. There are 16 residues in the CDR3. Trimming took 3 bases from V and 6 from J; bases not matched to a gene: 10. Germline V gene lookup returns CDR1 SGDLS and CDR2 YYNGEE. This entry comes from a study of CD8 T cells in ankylosing spondylitis. The study's findings and limits: Reactive arthritis synovial fluid and blood previously showed some of these motif variants. Disease-linked clones, CD8+, were relatively rare in peripheral blood. One TCR beta motif, made up of about 8 highly homologous variants, appeared characteristic of ankylosing spondylitis blood. Matched synovial fluid from ankylosing spondylitis patients was reported to be enriched for disease-linked clones.

The specimen sequenced was blood, either unsorted or a sorted T cell fraction (not recorded which). The sequence was obtained from a male donor with ankylosing spondylitis. The genes are TRBV9 and TRBJ2-1, with 9 bases matching TRBD2. The CDR3 here is CASSGRLAESLNEQFF. CDR3 in DNA: TGTGCCAGCAGCGGGAGACTAGCGGAGTCTCTCAATGAGCAGTTCTTC.